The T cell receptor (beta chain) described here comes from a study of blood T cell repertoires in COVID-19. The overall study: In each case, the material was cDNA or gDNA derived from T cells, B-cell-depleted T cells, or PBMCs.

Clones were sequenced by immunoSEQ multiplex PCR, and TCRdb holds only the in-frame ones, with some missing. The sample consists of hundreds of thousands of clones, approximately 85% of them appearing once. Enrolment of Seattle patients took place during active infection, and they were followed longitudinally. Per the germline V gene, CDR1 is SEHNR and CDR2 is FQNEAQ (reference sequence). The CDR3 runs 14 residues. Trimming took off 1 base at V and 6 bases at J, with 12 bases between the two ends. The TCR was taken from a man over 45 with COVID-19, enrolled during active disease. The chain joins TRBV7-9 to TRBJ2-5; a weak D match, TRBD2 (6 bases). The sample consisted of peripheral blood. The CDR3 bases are TGTGCCAGCAGCTTAGGGCCTAGCGCGAAGACCCAGTACTTC. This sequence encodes CASSLGPSAKTQYF.